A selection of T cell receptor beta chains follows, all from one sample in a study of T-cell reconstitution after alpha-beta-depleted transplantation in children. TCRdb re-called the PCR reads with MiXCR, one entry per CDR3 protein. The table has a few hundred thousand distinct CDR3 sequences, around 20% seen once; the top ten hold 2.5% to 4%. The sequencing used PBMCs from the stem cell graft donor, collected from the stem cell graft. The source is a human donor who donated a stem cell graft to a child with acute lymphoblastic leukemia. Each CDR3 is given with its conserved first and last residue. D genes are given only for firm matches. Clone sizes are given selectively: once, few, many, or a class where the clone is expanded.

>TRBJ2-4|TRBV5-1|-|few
TGCGCCAGCAGCTCGGGAATGGGTCGGTACTTC
CASSSGMGRYF
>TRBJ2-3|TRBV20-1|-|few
TGCAGTGCTAGTTCGCCCACCGGAGGGTGGGATACGCAGTATTTT
CSASSPTGGWDTQYF
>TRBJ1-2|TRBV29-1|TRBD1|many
TGCAGCGTTGAAGACCAGGGGGTAGGCTATGGCTACACCTTC
CSVEDQGVGYGYTF
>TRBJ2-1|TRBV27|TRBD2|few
TGTGCCAGCAGCCAACCCTCCTTAGCGGGAGGGGCATTGGACAATGAGCAGTTCTTC
CASSQPSLAGGALDNEQFF
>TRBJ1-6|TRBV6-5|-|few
TGTGCCAGCAGTTACAGGGAGACAGTTAATAATTCACCCCTCCACTTT
CASSYRETVNNSPLHF
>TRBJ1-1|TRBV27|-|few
TGTGCCAGCAGCGGGCGGGGCCAGAACACTGAAGCTTTCTTT
CASSGRGQNTEAFF
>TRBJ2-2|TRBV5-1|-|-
TGCGCCAGCAGCCCCCAAGGGGGCACCGGGGAGCTGTTTTTT
CASSPQGGTGELFF
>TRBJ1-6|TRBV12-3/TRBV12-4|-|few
TGTGCCAGCAGTCCCGGGACAATTTATAATTCACCCCTCCACTTT
CASSPGTIYNSPLHF
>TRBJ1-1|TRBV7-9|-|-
TGTGCCAGCAAAACACTAGGATCGGGCACTGAAGCTTTCTTT
CASKTLGSGTEAFF
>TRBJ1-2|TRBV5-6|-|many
TGTGCCAGCAGCTTGGGACAGGACTATGGCTACACCTTC
CASSLGQDYGYTF
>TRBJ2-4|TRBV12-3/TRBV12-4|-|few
TGTGCCAGCAGGTCTTCTGGAATAGCCAAAAACATTCAGTACTTC
CASRSSGIAKNIQYF
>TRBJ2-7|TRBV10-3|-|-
TGTGCCATCAGTGGGGGTGACAGGAAGGGGTACGAGCAGTACTTC
CAISGGDRKGYEQYF
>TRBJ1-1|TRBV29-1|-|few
TGCAGCGTCAGTAGACAGGCTGAAGCTTTCTTT
CSVSRQAEAFF
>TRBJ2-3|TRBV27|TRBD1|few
TGTGCCAGCAGTTTATTAACTTCAGGGGGTTTCACAGATACGCAGTATTTT
CASSLLTSGGFTDTQYF